The 22 T cell receptor beta chains listed next were all sequenced from one sample in a study of T cells in localized non-small cell lung cancer. Profiled with immunoSEQ multiplex PCR; TCRdb holds only in-frame clones, not every one. The sample lists roughly 48,000 clones, around 77% occurring once. The starting material was peripheral blood, obtained before any cancer treatment. The receptors here all came from a man aged 35 to 69 with stage I squamous cell lung carcinoma.

The chain recombines TRBV13 with TRBJ1-3, with 9 bases that match TRBD1. Germline CDR1 reads PRHDT; CDR2 reads FYEKMQ (reference sequence). With 4 bases clipped from V and 3 bases from J, the junction kept 7 bases outside the gene matches. The CDR3 is 16 residues long. In nucleotides, the CDR3 is TGTGCCAGCAGCTCCGGGACAGGGTCTGGTGGAAACACCATATATTTT. Translating gives CASSSGTGSGGNTIYF.

This clone was recorded a few times. This chain joins TRBV5-1 and TRBJ1-6, with D tentatively TRBD1 (5 bases). With 0 bases removed from V and 10 bases from J, the gap between germline ends came to 14 bases. Germline values: CDR1 SGHRS, CDR2 YFSETQ. This CDR3 has 15 residues. Here the CDR3 reads CASSLEGPPGSPLHF. CDR3 bases: TGCGCCAGCAGCTTGGAGGGGCCCCCGGGGTCACCCCTCCACTTT.

The chain carries TRBV28 and TRBJ1-1; no clear D. The CDR3 extends over 11 amino acids. Trimming removed 8 bases at V and 4 bases at J, with 8 bases between. The germline CDR1 and CDR2 sequences are MDHEN and SYDVKM. The CDR3 loop reads CASQRITEAFF. The CDR3, as DNA: TGTGCCAGCCAGAGAATCACTGAAGCTTTCTTT.

This chain links TRBV28 with TRBJ1-1; possibly TRBD1 for D (5 bases). Germline values: CDR1 MDHEN, CDR2 SYDVKM. The CDR3 totals 13 residues. V was trimmed by 5 bases and J by 1 base, leaving 8 bases between them. In DNA, the CDR3 is TGTGCCAGCAGTGGTGGACAGAACACTGAAGCTTTCTTT. Amino acids: CASSGGQNTEAFF.

The J gene is TRBJ1-2, the V gene TRBV4-2; D may be TRBD1 (5 bases). The CDR3 is made up of 17 amino acids. Germline V lookup: CDR1 LGHNA, CDR2 YNFKEQ. V lost 2 bases to trimming and J lost 2 bases, with 18 bases between them. The CDR3 coding sequence is TGTGCCAGCAGCCAACTCCAGGGTAGTGAAGCAAACTATGGCTACACCTTC. Residues: CASSQLQGSEANYGYTF.

This clone came up once. The chain combines TRBV21-1 with TRBJ2-7; TRBD1 was called by the table and not checked on the DNA. TRBV21-1 is a documented pseudogene. CDR3 size: 15 residues. In nucleotides, the CDR3 is TGTGCCAGCAGCAAAGAGAGACAGGGGGTATGCGAGCAGTACTTC. Encoded protein: CASSKERQGVCEQYF.

This clone was seen only once. The chain carries TRBV20-1 and TRBJ1-2; D is perhaps TRBD1 (6 bases). V lost 5 bases and J 8 bases, leaving 12 bases between the germline ends. CDR3 length: 11 amino acids. Germline values: CDR1 DFQATT, CDR2 SNEGSKA (reference sequence). The CDR3 DNA reads TGCAGTGCTTCCCTGGGGGGCGGCTACACCTTC. It encodes CSASLGGGYTF.

This clone was seen only once. The V gene is TRBV28, the J gene TRBJ2-7; TRBD2 matches 7 bases. V was pared by 8 bases and J by 4 bases, with 2 bases of the junction left unmatched. Per the germline V gene, CDR1 is MDHEN and CDR2 is SYDVKM. The CDR3 contains 11 residues. CDR3 in amino acids: CASSGGYEQYF. The DNA of the CDR3 is TGTGCCAGCTCCGGGGGGTACGAGCAGTACTTC.

The chain carries TRBV19 and TRBJ2-3; D gene unclear. Germline values: CDR1 LNHDA, CDR2 SQIVND (reference sequence). This CDR3 comprises 16 residues. Trimming took 1 base from V and 3 from J, leaving 14 bases between them. Here the CDR3 reads CASSIGSMILTDTQYF. The CDR3 DNA sequence: TGTGCCAGTAGTATAGGGAGTATGATACTTACAGATACGCAGTATTTT.

The genes are TRBV30 and TRBJ2-2; 10 bases are shared with TRBD2. The germline V gene has CDR1 GTSNPN and CDR2 SVGIG (reference sequence). V gave up 1 base and J gave up 4 bases; unmatched junction bases: 3. This CDR3 contains 15 residues. The CDR3 loop is CAWSGLAGATGELFF. CDR3 coding DNA: TGTGCCTGGAGTGGGCTAGCGGGGGCCACCGGGGAGCTGTTTTTT.

V gene TRBV4-3 combines with J gene TRBJ2-1; 8 bases fit TRBD1. The CDR3 consists of 17 residues. Germline CDR1 and CDR2: LGHNA and YSLEER. The V gene end was trimmed by 0 bases and the J gene end by 0 bases; junction bases not matched to a gene: 4. CDR3 loop: CASSQDYGTGSYNEQFF. CDR3 in DNA: TGCGCCAGCAGCCAAGATTACGGGACAGGCTCCTACAATGAGCAGTTCTTC.

This chain connects TRBV7-9 to TRBJ1-6; a weak D match, TRBD1 (5 bases). This CDR3 contains 15 residues. Germline V CDR1 and CDR2: SEHNR, FQNEAQ (reference sequence). V was pared by 0 bases and J by 10 bases, with 13 bases between. CDR3 in DNA: TGTGCCAGCAGCTTAGCGGCCGGGACGCTGTCACCCCTCCACTTT. Residues: CASSLAAGTLSPLHF.

This clone was counted once. The gene calls are TRBV7-8 and TRBJ2-5, with D uncertain. The CDR3 totals 13 residues. V lost 1 base and J lost 1, with 4 bases in between. The germline CDR1 and CDR2 sequences are SGHVS and FQNEAQ. CDR3 coding DNA: TGTGCCAGCAGCTTAGACCGCCAAGAGACCCAGTACTTC. It codes for CASSLDRQETQYF.

This rearrangement joins TRBV2 to TRBJ2-7, with a weak D call TRBD2 (7 bases). The assigned J gene may be wrong: the sequence end matches TRBJ2-5 better. Germline V lookup: CDR1 SNHLY, CDR2 FYNNEI. The CDR3 has 15 amino acids. Written as DNA, the CDR3 is TGTGCCAGCCTCCTCACCGGGGGGCAAGGAGAGACCCAGTACTTC. Translation gives CASLLTGGQGETQYF.

The chain joins TRBV18 to TRBJ1-5, with D tentatively TRBD1 (5 bases). Germline CDR1 is KGHSH and CDR2 is LQKENI. Trimming took off 6 bases at V and 3 bases at J, with 15 bases between the two ends. This CDR3 region has 15 residues. CDR3 region: CASSPKGFDNQPQHF. CDR3 bases: TGTGCCAGCTCCCCCAAGGGGTTTGACAATCAGCCCCAGCATTTT.

The chain has TRBV9 and TRBJ2-7, with 9 bases that match TRBD2. The CDR3 covers 16 residues. CDR1 SGDLS and CDR2 YYNGEE come from the germline V gene. The junction had 6 bases not matched to a gene; V was cut back by 0 bases and J by 2 bases. CDR3 region: CASSVDGGGAPYEQYF. The CDR3 DNA follows: TGTGCCAGCAGCGTAGACGGCGGGGGGGCCCCCTACGAGCAGTACTTC.

The chain couples TRBV28 to TRBJ2-5; 11 nucleotides line up with TRBD2. Germline values: CDR1 MDHEN, CDR2 SYDVKM. The CDR3 totals 15 residues. V was clipped by 6 bases and J by 4 bases; unmatched bases: 7. CDR3: CASSLSGGASETQYF. In nucleotides, the CDR3 is TGTGCCAGCAGCCTTAGCGGGGGGGCCTCAGAGACCCAGTACTTC.

The rearrangement links TRBV19 to TRBJ2-2; 7 positions agree with TRBD2. Germline-derived CDR1 and CDR2 are LNHDA and SQIVND (reference sequence). J gave up 5 bases and V 6 bases, and 12 bases lay outside the gene matches. This CDR3 is 16 amino acids long. CDR3 DNA: TGTGCCAGTAGGCCTACTGGGCGAGCGGGGACCGGGGAGCTGTTTTTT. Translating it yields CASRPTGRAGTGELFF.

The chain joins TRBV5-6 to TRBJ1-1; 7 bases are a match to TRBD1. This CDR3 is 14 amino acids long. V gave up 4 bases and J gave up 6 bases; unmatched junction bases: 9. Germline V gene data show CDR1 as SGHDT and CDR2 as YYEEEE. The CDR3 loop reads CASSRPSRGAEAFF. The CDR3 DNA is TGTGCCAGCAGCCGCCCCAGCAGGGGGGCTGAAGCTTTCTTT.

This chain uses TRBV7-2 with TRBJ1-1; no reliable D call. The CDR3 loop spans 13 amino acids. Germline V CDR1 and CDR2: SGHTA, FQGNSA. Trimming removed 1 base at V and 6 bases at J, with 9 bases between. The CDR3 region is CASSLGAAAEAFF. CDR3 DNA: TGTGCCAGCAGCTTAGGGGCAGCGGCTGAAGCTTTCTTT.

This sequence joins TRBV5-8 and TRBJ1-2, with TRBD1 as a possible D gene (6 bases). Germline CDR1 reads SGHTS; CDR2 reads YDEGEE. The CDR3 spans 17 residues. V lost 2 bases, J lost 4 bases, and 21 bases lay in between. The CDR3: CASSFGQQLGWSYGYTF. The DNA for the CDR3 is TGTGCCAGCAGCTTTGGACAGCAGTTGGGGTGGAGCTATGGCTACACCTTC.

V and J are TRBV5-4 and TRBJ2-7; no firm D call. V was clipped by 0 bases and J by 0 bases, with 4 bases between them. The CDR3 extends over 13 amino acids. Germline V lookup: CDR1 SGHNT, CDR2 YYREEE (reference sequence). In DNA form, the CDR3 reads TGTGCCAGCAGCTTGGGCGTCTCCTACGAGCAGTACTTC. This sequence encodes CASSLGVSYEQYF.